This T cell receptor (beta chain) stems from a study of CD8 T cells in ankylosing spondylitis. Study-wide findings and caveats: Seven or eight highly homologous variants made up a TCR beta motif, and this motif appeared characteristic of ankylosing spondylitis blood.

Germline V gene sequence: CDR1 SGHTA, CDR2 FQGNSA. There are 15 residues in the CDR3. V shed 3 bases and J 0 bases; nucleotides not matched to a gene: 3. TCRdb redid the calling of the 5' RACE reads with MiXCR, one entry per CDR3 protein. Among about 240,000 distinct CDR3 sequences listed, approximately 8% were seen once. A few counts support this clonotype. Its antigen is unidentified. The chain has TRBV7-2 and TRBJ2-7, with 9 bases lining up with TRBD2. What was sequenced was blood, either unsorted or a sorted T cell fraction (not recorded which). The origin of this receptor is a female donor with ankylosing spondylitis or in good health (not recorded which). The DNA of the CDR3 is TGTGCCAGCAGCTTGGGACTAGCTTTCTCCTACGAGCAGTACTTC. Protein: CASSLGLAFSYEQYF.